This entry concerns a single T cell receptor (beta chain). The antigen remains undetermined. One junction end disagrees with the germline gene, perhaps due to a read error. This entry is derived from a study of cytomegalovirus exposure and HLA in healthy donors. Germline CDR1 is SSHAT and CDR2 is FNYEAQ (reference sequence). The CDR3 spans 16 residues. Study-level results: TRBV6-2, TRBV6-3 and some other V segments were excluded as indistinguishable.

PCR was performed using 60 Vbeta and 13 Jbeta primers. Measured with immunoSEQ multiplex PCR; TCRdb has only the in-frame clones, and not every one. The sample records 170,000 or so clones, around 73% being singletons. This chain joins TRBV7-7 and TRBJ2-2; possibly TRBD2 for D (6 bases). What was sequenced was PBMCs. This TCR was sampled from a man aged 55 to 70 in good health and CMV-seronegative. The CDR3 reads CASSLGSGGVPGELFF. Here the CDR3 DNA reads TGTGCTAGCAGCTTAGGGTCAGGCGGGGTGCCCGGGGAGCTGTTTTTT. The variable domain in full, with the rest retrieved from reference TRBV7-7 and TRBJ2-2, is GAGVSQSPRYKVTKRGQDVTLRCDPISSHATLYWYQQALGQGPEFLTYFNYEAQPDKSGLPSDRFSAERPEGSISTLTIQRTEQRDSAMYRCASSLGSGGVPGELFFGEGSRLTVL.